The 21 T cell receptor beta chains below come from one sample, sequenced in a study of cytomegalovirus exposure and HLA in healthy donors. Sequencing used immunoSEQ multiplex PCR; TCRdb keeps in-frame clones, though not all of them. The table includes roughly 75,000 clones, around four fifths detected once. The material sequenced was PBMCs. The receptor set was obtained from a man aged 30 to 39 in good health and CMV-seronegative.

The chain links TRBV27 to TRBJ1-2, with D unclear. CDR1 and CDR2 from the germline V gene are MNHEY and SMNVEV (reference sequence). The CDR3 spans 14 residues. The germline V and J ends were trimmed by 6 bases and 5 bases, with 16 bases remaining between them. CDR3 coding DNA: TGTGCCAGCAGGAAAGGGCGGGAAGGGTATGGCTACACCTTC. This codes for CASRKGREGYGYTF.

This clone showed up just a few times. The CDR3 is CASSFDRGTGELFF. CDR3 coding DNA: TGTGCCAGCAGTTTTGACAGGGGCACCGGGGAGCTGTTTTTT. The chain joins TRBV6-1 to TRBJ2-2, with TRBD1 identical over 8 bases. The CDR3 length is 14 residues. V lost 5 bases, J lost 4 bases, and 3 bases stayed unmatched. Germline CDR1 reads MNHNS; CDR2 reads SASEGT.

V usage is TRBV30 and J usage is TRBJ2-3; TRBD2 agrees at 8 bases. The CDR3 extends over 14 amino acids. V dropped 4 bases and J dropped 6; count of bases not matched to a gene: 9. Per germline, CDR1 GTSNPN and CDR2 SVGIG (reference sequence). DNA of the CDR3: TGTGCCTGGATCGGGGGACTAGTAAGGGATACGCAGTATTTT. It specifies CAWIGGLVRDTQYF. The whole variable domain, remainder taken from reference TRBV30 and TRBJ2-3, is SQTIHQWPATLVQPVGSPLSLECTVEGTSNPNLYWYRQAAGRGLQLLFYSVGIGQISSEVPQNLSASRPQDRQFILSSKKLLLSDSGFYLCAWIGGLVRDTQYFGPGTRLTVL.

The chain combines TRBV6-5 with TRBJ2-7, with D possibly TRBD1 on 6 matching bases. This CDR3 spans 13 amino acids. V was trimmed by 6 bases and J by 7 bases, leaving 16 bases between them. Germline CDR1 is MNHEY and CDR2 is SVGAGI. The DNA for the CDR3 is TGTGCCAGCAGGCCGATAGACAGGACAGAGCAGTACGTC. The encoded protein is CASRPIDRTEQYV.

The chain joins TRBV4-2 to TRBJ1-3; possible D gene TRBD1, 6 bases. Per germline, CDR1 LGHNA and CDR2 YNFKEQ. Trimming cost V 1 base and J 2 bases, with 24 bases left between them. This CDR3 has 20 residues. CDR3 sequence: CASSQGYVGGGEVPGNTIYF. As DNA, the CDR3 is TGTGCCAGCAGCCAAGGGTACGTTGGGGGGGGCGAAGTGCCTGGAAACACCATATATTTT.

V is TRBV7-2 and J is TRBJ2-4, with 7 positions matching TRBD2. Germline CDR1 and CDR2: SGHTA and FQGNSA. The CDR3 has 14 amino acids. J was trimmed by 8 bases and V by 5 bases; bases with no gene match: 9. The CDR3 is CASSPGGGGYIQYF. The CDR3 DNA follows: TGTGCCAGCAGCCCCGGCGGGGGAGGATACATTCAGTACTTC.

This chain joins TRBV4-1 and TRBJ2-1; TRBD1 matches at 9 bases. The germline V gene encodes CDR1 MGHRA and CDR2 YSYEKL. Trimming at V came to 5 bases and at J to 9 bases, leaving 5 bases not matched to a gene. The CDR3 sequence is 13 residues long. The CDR3 loop reads CASSSTGGTEQFF. For the CDR3, the DNA is TGCGCCAGCAGCTCAACAGGGGGCACTGAGCAGTTCTTC.

The chain uses TRBV6-6 and TRBJ2-5, with TRBD2 as a possible D gene (7 bases). Deletions cut 5 bases from V and 5 bases from J, with 9 bases between. CDR1 is MNHNY, CDR2 SVGAGI, per germline (reference sequence). This CDR3 has 12 residues. CDR3 bases: TGTGCCAGCAGTGGGAGGGGGGAGACCCAGTACTTC. This encodes CASSGRGETQYF.

This clone was counted a few times. The chain is built from TRBV28 and TRBJ2-1; TRBD1 matches at 9 bases. The trim removed 9 bases at V and 0 bases at J, leaving 9 bases unmatched. This CDR3 comprises 16 residues. Per the germline V gene, CDR1 is MDHEN and CDR2 is SYDVKM. In nucleotides, the CDR3 is TGTGCCAGTGAAAGGACGGGACAGGGCTCCTACAATGAGCAGTTCTTC. The encoded protein is CASERTGQGSYNEQFF.

This clone was detected a few times. This sequence joins TRBV21-1 and TRBJ2-1; the D call TRBD2 from the table was never checked on the DNA. TRBV21-1 constitutes a pseudogene. The CDR3 runs 16 residues. In nucleotides, the CDR3 is TGTGCCAGCAGCCCTTACGGACTAGCGGAGATCAATGAGCAGTTCTTC. Its protein is CASSPYGLAEINEQFF.

This chain joins TRBV6-1 and TRBJ2-7, with D possibly matching TRBD2 (6 bases). The CDR3 sequence is 13 residues long. Germline V CDR1 and CDR2: MNHNS, SASEGT. V was shortened by 3 bases and J by 0 bases, with 6 bases between the two germline ends. The CDR3 loop is CASSDGSSYEQYF. CDR3 DNA sequence: TGTGCCAGCAGTGACGGGAGCTCCTACGAGCAGTACTTC.

The chain combines TRBV2 with TRBJ2-7; 7 nucleotides line up with TRBD1. CDR1 SNHLY and CDR2 FYNNEI come from the germline V gene. Unmatched junction bases numbered 13, after V lost 7 bases and J lost 10 bases. The CDR3 consists of 13 residues. The CDR3: CASIVYRGMEQYF. CDR3 bases: TGTGCCAGCATTGTCTACAGGGGAATGGAACAGTACTTC.

This chain links TRBV18 with TRBJ2-1, with 9 bases fitting TRBD1. CDR3 size: 16 residues. Looked up from germline, CDR1 is KGHSH and CDR2 is LQKENI. J gave up 8 bases and V 3 bases, and 11 bases lay outside the gene matches. CDR3 amino acids: CASSPSPGQGDDEQFF. The CDR3 region has the DNA TGTGCCAGCTCACCGAGCCCGGGACAGGGTGACGATGAGCAGTTCTTC.

V and J are TRBV4-1 and TRBJ2-1; D call uncertain. The CDR3 contains 15 residues. Trimming stripped 3 bases from V and 5 bases from J, with 14 bases between. CDR1 is MGHRA, CDR2 YSYEKL, per germline. CDR3 DNA: TGCGCCAGCAGCCAGGCCCCCCTAGGCAACAATGAGCAGTTCTTC. Its protein product is CASSQAPLGNNEQFF.

The chain uses TRBV27 and TRBJ2-3; D gene unclear. Germline-derived CDR1 and CDR2 are MNHEY and SMNVEV (reference sequence). Trimming left V 3 bases short and J 2 bases short, with 6 bases between. This CDR3 has 13 residues. CDR3 in amino acids: CASSFGSTDTQYF. The CDR3 bases are TGTGCCAGCAGTTTCGGTTCCACAGATACGCAGTATTTT.

V usage is TRBV5-1 and J usage is TRBJ1-2; TRBD1 matches at 11 bases. The junction had 5 bases not matched to a gene; V was cut back by 2 bases and J by 8 bases. The CDR3 runs 14 residues. Per the germline V gene, CDR1 is SGHRS and CDR2 is YFSETQ. DNA of the CDR3: TGCGCCAGCAGCTTTGGACAGGGGGCGGGCGGCTACACCTTC. Encoded protein: CASSFGQGAGGYTF.

The chain recombines TRBV7-9 with TRBJ2-7; TRBD1 might be the D (6 bases). This CDR3 region has 12 residues. V lost 8 bases and J 0 bases, leaving 8 bases between the germline ends. CDR1 and CDR2 from the germline V gene are SEHNR and FQNEAQ (reference sequence). The CDR3 sequence: CASRDNSYEQYF. The CDR3 region has the DNA TGTGCCAGCCGGGACAACTCCTACGAGCAGTACTTC. The whole variable domain, filled in from reference TRBV7-9 and TRBJ2-7, reads DTGVSQNPRHKITKRGQNVTFRCDPISEHNRLYWYRQTLGQGPEFLTYFQNEAQLEKSRLLSDRFSAERPKGSFSTLEIQRTEQGDSAMYLCASRDNSYEQYFGPGTRLTVT.

The J gene is TRBJ1-1, the V gene TRBV5-6; a weak D match, TRBD1 (5 bases). There are 13 residues in the CDR3. The V gene's germline CDR1 is SGHDT and CDR2 YYEEEE. Trimming cost V 0 bases and J 10 bases, with 13 bases left between them. CDR3 loop: CASSLEGGTGAFF. Here the CDR3 DNA reads TGTGCCAGCAGCTTGGAAGGCGGGACGGGAGCTTTCTTT.

The chain's CDR3 is CASSYETGINGYTF. The CDR3 DNA reads TGTGCCAGCAGCTATGAGACAGGGATCAATGGCTACACCTTC. This rearrangement joins TRBV28 to TRBJ1-2, with 7 bases that match TRBD1. This CDR3 has 14 amino acids. Trimming at V came to 6 bases and at J to 6 bases, leaving 10 bases not matched to a gene. The V gene's germline CDR1 is MDHEN and CDR2 SYDVKM.

This chain uses TRBV4-3 with TRBJ2-3, with 13 bases aligning to TRBD2. There are 17 residues in the CDR3. Germline CDR1 is LGHNA and CDR2 is YSLEER. The junction had 2 bases not matched to a gene; V was cut back by 1 base and J by 1 base. DNA for the CDR3: TGCGCCAGCAGCCAAGGGGGGACTAGCGGGGGCACAGATACGCAGTATTTT. Its protein is CASSQGGTSGGTDTQYF.

The V call is TRBV6-5, the J call TRBJ1-5; maybe TRBD1 (6 bases). Germline V gene lookup returns CDR1 MNHEY and CDR2 SVGAGI. V gave up 5 bases and J gave up 4 bases, with 15 bases separating them. CDR3 size: 15 residues. The CDR3 is CASSRQGKGNQPQHF. The CDR3 bases are TGTGCCAGCAGTAGGCAGGGGAAGGGGAATCAGCCCCAGCATTTT.